These 9 T cell receptor beta chains were all obtained from the same sample, sequenced in a study of T cells in Graves' hyperthyroidism and ophthalmopathy. Amplification yielded TCR beta CDR3 regions, with RNA transcripts as the source. HTBI primers drove first-round RT-PCR of the TCR CDR3. Using its own MiXCR run on the multiplex PCR reads, TCRdb lists one record per CDR3 protein. Counted here are some 180,000 distinct CDR3 sequences, around 16% occurring once; the ten biggest clones make up roughly 50%. The sequencing input was blood. The source of these receptors is a woman aged 50 to 65 with Graves' hyperthyroidism.

This clonotype appeared many times. The chain links TRBV20-1 to TRBJ2-5; D is uncertain. Per germline, CDR1 DFQATT and CDR2 SNEGSKA (reference sequence). The CDR3 consists of 13 residues. Trimming removed 1 base from V and 2 bases from J, with 8 bases in between. CDR3 protein: CSARVAVQETQYF. The CDR3 DNA follows: TGCAGTGCTAGAGTTGCGGTACAAGAGACCCAGTACTTC.

Notes on this clonotype: A read error may account for a junction end that differs from germline. V and J are TRBV5-1 and TRBJ2-5; 13 bases map to TRBD2. This CDR3 has 16 residues. From germline, CDR1 is SGHRS and CDR2 YFSETQ. CDR3 protein: CASSLGLAGGQEIQYF. The DNA of the CDR3 is TGCGCCAGCAGCTTGGGACTAGCGGGAGGACAAGAGATCCAGTACTTC.

This clonotype was counted ten times or more. This chain connects TRBV24-1 to TRBJ2-1; 7 bases align to TRBD2. Per germline, CDR1 KGHDR and CDR2 SFDVKD. V lost 2 bases and J lost 11; bases outside the gene matches: 14. CDR3 length: 16 residues. In DNA form, the CDR3 reads TGTGCCACCAGTGATTGGGGGGGGGATAGGCCCTCTCAGCAGTTCTTC. It specifies CATSDWGGDRPSQQFF.

The chain links TRBV28 to TRBJ2-7; D is undetermined. This CDR3 region has 13 residues. Germline CDR1 is MDHEN and CDR2 is SYDVKM. V lost 2 bases and J 4 bases, leaving 9 bases between the germline ends. This chain's CDR3 is CASSLDQHYEQYF. The CDR3 DNA reads as TGTGCCAGCAGTTTAGACCAACATTACGAGCAGTACTTC.

This clonotype was observed a few times. The chain has TRBV5-1 and TRBJ2-6; 10 bases map to TRBD2. The CDR3 is made up of 18 amino acids. With 4 bases clipped from V and 0 bases from J, the junction kept 7 bases outside the gene matches. In germline, CDR1 is SGHRS, CDR2 YFSETQ. The CDR3 sequence: CASSPLAGAISGANVLTF. CDR3 nucleotide sequence: TGCGCCAGCAGCCCGCTAGCGGGAGCCATCTCTGGGGCCAACGTCCTGACTTTC. The full variable domain, rest sourced from reference TRBV5-1 and TRBJ2-6, is KAGVTQTPRYLIKTRGQQVTLSCSPISGHRSVSWYQQTPGQGLQFLFEYFSETQRNKGNFPGRFSGRQFSNSRSEMNVSTLELGDSALYLCASSPLAGAISGANVLTFGAGSRLTVL.

The chain employs TRBV7-3 and TRBJ2-1, with TRBD1 matching 7 bases. The CDR3 length is 13 residues. Germline assignment: CDR1 SGHTA and CDR2 FQGTGA. V shed 5 bases, J shed 9 bases, and the junction held 7 bases outside the gene matches. Here the CDR3 DNA reads TGTGCCAGCAGCCCCCAAACAGGGGCTGAGCAGTTCTTC. This sequence encodes CASSPQTGAEQFF.

This chain joins TRBV2 and TRBJ2-1; 10 bases are a match to TRBD2. The V gene's germline CDR1 is SNHLY and CDR2 FYNNEI. The CDR3 has 15 residues. V dropped 5 bases and J dropped 10; count of bases not matched to a gene: 11. Here the CDR3 DNA reads TGTGCCAGCAGTCTAGCGGGAGCCGGAGGGCAGGAGCAGTTCTTC. It yields the protein CASSLAGAGGQEQFF.

This clonotype was picked up a small number of times. This chain links TRBV27 with TRBJ1-5; D is uncertain. Germline CDR1 reads MNHEY; CDR2 reads SMNVEV (reference sequence). The V end lost 5 bases, the J end lost 2 bases, and 10 bases lay between the germline ends. CDR3 length: 14 residues. CDR3 nucleotide sequence: TGTGCCAGCAGTCCTGGACGGGGCAATCAGCCCCAGCATTTT. Translating gives CASSPGRGNQPQHF.

This clonotype was observed at least ten times. The chain recombines TRBV12-3 or TRBV12-4 with TRBJ1-4; D is unclear. The CDR3 has 14 amino acids. With 7 bases removed from V and 5 bases from J, the gap between germline ends came to 14 bases. The CDR3 sequence: CASTPRQKNEKLFF. Written as DNA, the CDR3 is TGTGCCAGCACCCCTCGGCAGAAGAATGAAAAACTGTTTTTT.